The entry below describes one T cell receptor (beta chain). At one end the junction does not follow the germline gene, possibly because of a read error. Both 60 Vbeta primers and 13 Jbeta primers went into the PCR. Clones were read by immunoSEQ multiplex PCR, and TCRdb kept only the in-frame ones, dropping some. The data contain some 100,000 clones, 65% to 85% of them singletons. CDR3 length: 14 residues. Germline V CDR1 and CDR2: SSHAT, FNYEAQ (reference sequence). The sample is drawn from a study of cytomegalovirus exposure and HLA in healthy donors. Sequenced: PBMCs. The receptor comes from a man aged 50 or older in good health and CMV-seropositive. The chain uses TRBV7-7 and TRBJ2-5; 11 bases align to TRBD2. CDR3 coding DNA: TGTGCTAGCAGTTCTAGCGGGAGGCGGGAGACCCAGTACTTC. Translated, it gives CASSSSGRRETQYF. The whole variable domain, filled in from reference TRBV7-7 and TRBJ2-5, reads GAGVSQSPRYKVTKRGQDVTLRCDPISSHATLYWYQQALGQGPEFLTYFNYEAQPDKSGLPSDRFSAERPEGSISTLTIQRTEQRDSAMYRCASSSSGRRETQYFGPGTRLLVL.